The T cell receptor (beta chain) under discussion was sequenced for a study of identical twins. General observations from the study: For monozygotic twins, models underestimated out-of-frame TCR alpha sharing.

V shed 0 bases and J shed 2 bases, with 17 bases lying between them. This CDR3 has 17 residues. Germline CDR1 SGHVS, CDR2 FNYEAQ. This clonotype was recorded once. Its target is not known. Through template switching, a universal primer site was introduced, and the cDNA contained unique molecular identifiers. TCRdb reprocessed the 5' RACE reads via MiXCR and lists one record per CDR3 protein. In the table there are more than 600,000 distinct CDR3 sequences, approximately 18% of which are singletons. These data also featured in a second study, about T cells expressing NK-cell markers. Per that study: Dominant NKG2C+ clonotypes in a handful of donors made up about 1.0-8% of CD8+ T cells. Once again these clonotypes came out on top in the CD3+CD56-NKG2C+ fraction of several donors.

Sequenced material: PBMCs. The chain uses TRBV7-6 and TRBJ2-7; TRBD1 might be the D (6 bases). The receptor was derived from a woman between 18 and 30 years old in good health. CDR3 loop: CASSLAFRGPNTYEQYF. CDR3 DNA sequence: TGTGCCAGCAGCTTAGCTTTCAGGGGTCCCAACACCTACGAGCAGTACTTC.